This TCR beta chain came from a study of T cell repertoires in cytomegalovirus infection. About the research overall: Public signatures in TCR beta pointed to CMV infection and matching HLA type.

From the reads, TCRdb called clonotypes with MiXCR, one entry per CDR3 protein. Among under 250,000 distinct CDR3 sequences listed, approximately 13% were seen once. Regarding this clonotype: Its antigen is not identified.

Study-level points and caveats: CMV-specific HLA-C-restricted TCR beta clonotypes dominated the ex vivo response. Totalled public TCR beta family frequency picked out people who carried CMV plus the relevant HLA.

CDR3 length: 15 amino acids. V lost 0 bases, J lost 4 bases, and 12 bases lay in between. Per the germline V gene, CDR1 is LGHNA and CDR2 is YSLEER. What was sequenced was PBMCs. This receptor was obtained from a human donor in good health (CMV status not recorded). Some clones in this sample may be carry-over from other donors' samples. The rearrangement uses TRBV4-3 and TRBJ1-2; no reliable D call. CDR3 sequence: CASSQEFGVGYGYTF. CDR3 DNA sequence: TGCGCCAGCAGCCAAGAATTCGGGGTTGGCTATGGCTACACCTTC.